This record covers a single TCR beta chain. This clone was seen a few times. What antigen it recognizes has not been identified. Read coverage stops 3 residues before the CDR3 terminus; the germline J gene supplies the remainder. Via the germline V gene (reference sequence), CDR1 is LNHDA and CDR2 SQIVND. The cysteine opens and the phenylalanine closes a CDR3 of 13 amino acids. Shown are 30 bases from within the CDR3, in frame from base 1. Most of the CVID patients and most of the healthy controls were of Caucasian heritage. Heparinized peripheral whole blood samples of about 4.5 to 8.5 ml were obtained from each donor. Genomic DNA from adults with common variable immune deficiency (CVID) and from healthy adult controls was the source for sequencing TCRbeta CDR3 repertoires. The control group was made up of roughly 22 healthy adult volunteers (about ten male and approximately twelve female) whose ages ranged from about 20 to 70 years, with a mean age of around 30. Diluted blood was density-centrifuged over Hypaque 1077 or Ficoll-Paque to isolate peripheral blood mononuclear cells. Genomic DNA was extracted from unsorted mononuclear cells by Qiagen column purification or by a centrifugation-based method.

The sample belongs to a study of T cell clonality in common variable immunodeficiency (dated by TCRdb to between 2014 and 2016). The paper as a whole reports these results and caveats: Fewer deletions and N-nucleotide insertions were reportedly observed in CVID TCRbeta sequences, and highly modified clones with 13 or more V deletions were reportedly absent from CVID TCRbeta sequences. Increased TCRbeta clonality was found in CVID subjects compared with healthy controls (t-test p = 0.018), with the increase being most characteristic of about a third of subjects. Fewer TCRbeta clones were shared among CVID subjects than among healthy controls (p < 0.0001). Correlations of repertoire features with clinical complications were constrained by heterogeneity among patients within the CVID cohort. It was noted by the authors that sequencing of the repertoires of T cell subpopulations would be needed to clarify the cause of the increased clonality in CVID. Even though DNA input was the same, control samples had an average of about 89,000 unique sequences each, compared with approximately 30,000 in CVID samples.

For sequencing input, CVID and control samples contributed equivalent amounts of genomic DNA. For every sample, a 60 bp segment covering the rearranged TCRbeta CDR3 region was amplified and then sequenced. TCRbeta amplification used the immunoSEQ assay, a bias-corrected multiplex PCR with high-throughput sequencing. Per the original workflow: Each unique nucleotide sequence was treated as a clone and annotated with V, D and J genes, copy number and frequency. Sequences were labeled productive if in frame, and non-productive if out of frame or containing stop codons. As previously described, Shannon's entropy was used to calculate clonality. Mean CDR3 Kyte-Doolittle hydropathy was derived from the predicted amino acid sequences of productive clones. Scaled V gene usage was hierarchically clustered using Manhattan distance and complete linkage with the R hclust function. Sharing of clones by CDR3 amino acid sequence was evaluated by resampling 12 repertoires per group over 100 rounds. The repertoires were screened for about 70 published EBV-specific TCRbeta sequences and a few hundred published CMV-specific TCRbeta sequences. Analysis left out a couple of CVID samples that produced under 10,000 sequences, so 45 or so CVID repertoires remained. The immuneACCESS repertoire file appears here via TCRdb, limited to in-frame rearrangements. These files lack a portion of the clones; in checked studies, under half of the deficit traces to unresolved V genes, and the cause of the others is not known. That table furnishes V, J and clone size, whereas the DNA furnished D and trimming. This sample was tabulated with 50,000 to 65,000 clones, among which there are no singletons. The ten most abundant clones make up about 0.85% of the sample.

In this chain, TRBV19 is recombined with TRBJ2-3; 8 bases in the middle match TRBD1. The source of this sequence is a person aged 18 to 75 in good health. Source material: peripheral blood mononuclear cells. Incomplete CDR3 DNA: TGTGCCAGTTCCGACAGGGGCAATCAGCCG. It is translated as CASSDRGNQP. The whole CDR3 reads CASSDRGNQPQYF. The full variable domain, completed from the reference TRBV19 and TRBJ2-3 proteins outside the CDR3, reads DGGITQSPKYLFRKEGQNVTLSCEQNLNHDAMYWYRQDPGQGLRLIYYSQIVNDFQKGDIAEGYSVSREKKESFPLTVTSAQKNPTAFYLCASSDRGNQPQYFGPGTRLTVL.